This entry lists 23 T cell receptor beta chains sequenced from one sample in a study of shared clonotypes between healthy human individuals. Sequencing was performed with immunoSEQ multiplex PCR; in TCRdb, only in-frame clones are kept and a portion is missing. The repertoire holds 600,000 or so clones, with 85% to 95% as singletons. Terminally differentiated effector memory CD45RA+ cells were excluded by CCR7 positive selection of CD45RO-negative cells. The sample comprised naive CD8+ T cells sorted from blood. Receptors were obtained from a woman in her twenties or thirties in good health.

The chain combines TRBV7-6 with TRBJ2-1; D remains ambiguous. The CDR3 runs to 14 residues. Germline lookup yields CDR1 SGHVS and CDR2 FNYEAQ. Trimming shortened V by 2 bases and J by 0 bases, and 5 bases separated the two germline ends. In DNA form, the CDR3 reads TGTGCCAGCAGCTTACTAAGCTCCTACAATGAGCAGTTCTTC. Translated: CASSLLSSYNEQFF.

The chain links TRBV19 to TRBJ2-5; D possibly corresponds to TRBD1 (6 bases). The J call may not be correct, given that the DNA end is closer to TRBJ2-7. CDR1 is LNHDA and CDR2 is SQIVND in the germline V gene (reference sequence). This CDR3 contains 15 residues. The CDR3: CASSPGQTYSYEQYF. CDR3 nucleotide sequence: TGTGCCAGTAGTCCTGGACAGACCTACTCCTACGAGCAGTACTTC.

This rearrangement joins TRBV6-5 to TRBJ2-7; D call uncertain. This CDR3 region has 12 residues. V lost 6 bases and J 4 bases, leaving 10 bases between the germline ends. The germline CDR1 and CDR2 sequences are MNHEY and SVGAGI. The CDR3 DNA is TGTGCCAGCAGCCGCGTTCGTTACGAGCAGTACTTC. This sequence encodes CASSRVRYEQYF.

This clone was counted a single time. DNA for the CDR3: TGTGCCAGCAGCTGGGGGACTAGCGACAACAATGAGCAGTTCTTC. Translation: CASSWGTSDNNEQFF. The gene calls are TRBV7-9 and TRBJ2-1; TRBD2 matches at 10 bases. CDR3 length equals 15 residues. V lost 4 bases and J lost 5; bases outside the gene matches: 5. Germline-derived CDR1 and CDR2 are SEHNR and FQNEAQ (reference sequence).

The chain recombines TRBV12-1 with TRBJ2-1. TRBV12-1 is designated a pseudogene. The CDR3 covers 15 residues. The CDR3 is CASSLDGNSYNEQFF. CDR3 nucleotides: TGTGCCAGCAGCTTAGACGGTAACTCCTACAATGAGCAGTTCTTC.

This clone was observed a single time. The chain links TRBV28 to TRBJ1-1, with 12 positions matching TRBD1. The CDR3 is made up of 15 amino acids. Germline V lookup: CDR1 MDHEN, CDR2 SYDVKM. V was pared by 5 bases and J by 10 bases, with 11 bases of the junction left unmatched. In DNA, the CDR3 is TGTGCCAGCAGTATAAGGGGACAGGGGGCGGTCCCAGCTTTCTTT. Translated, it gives CASSIRGQGAVPAFF.

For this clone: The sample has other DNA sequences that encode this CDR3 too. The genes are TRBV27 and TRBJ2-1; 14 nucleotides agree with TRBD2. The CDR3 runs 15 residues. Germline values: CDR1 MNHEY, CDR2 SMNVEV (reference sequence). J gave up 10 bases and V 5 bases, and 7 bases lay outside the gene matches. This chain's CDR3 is CASSPGTSGSNEQFF. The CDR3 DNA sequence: TGTGCCAGCAGTCCAGGGACTAGCGGGAGTAACGAGCAGTTCTTC.

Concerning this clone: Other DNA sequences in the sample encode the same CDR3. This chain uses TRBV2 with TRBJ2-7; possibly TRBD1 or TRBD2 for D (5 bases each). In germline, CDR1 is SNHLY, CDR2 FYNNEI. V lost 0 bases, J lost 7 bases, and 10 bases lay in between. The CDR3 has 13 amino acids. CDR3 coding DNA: TGTGCCAGCAGTGAAGCTGGGGCGGGTGAGCAGTACTTC. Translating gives CASSEAGAGEQYF. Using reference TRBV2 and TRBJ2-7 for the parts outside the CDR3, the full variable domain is EPEVTQTPSHQVTQMGQEVILRCVPISNHLYFYWYRQILGQKVEFLVSFYNNEISEKSEIFDDQFSVERPDGSNFTLKIRSTKLEDSAMYFCASSEAGAGEQYFGPGTRLTVT.

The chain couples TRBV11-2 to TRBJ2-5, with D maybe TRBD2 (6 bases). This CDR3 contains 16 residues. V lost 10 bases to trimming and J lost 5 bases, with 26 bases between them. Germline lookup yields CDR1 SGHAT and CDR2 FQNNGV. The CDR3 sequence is CATTLARGPAGETQYF. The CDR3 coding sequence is TGTGCCACCACCCTGGCTCGGGGCCCGGCGGGGGAGACCCAGTACTTC.

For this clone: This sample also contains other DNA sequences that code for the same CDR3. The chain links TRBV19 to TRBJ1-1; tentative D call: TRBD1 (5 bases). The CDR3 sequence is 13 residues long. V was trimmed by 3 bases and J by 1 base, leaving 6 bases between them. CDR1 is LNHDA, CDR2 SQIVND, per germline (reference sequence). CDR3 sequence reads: CASSIGGNTEAFF. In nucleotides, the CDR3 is TGTGCCAGTAGTATCGGGGGGAACACTGAAGCTTTCTTT.

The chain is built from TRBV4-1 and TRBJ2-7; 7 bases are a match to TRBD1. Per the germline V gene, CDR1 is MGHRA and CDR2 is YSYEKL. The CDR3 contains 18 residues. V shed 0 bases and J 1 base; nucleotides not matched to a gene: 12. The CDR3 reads CASSQDGGEGAISYEQYF. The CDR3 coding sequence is TGCGCCAGCAGCCAAGATGGGGGAGAGGGGGCAATTTCCTACGAGCAGTACTTC.

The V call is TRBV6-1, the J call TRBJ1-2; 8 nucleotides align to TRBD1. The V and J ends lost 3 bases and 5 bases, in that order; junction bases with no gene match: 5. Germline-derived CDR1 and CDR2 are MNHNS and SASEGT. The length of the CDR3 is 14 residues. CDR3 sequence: CASSEQDRVYGYTF. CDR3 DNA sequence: TGTGCCAGCAGTGAGCAGGACAGGGTTTATGGCTACACCTTC.

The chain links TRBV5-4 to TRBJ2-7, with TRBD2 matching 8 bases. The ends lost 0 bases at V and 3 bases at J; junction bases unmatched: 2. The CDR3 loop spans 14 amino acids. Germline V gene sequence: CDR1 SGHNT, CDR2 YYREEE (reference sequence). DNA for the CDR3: TGTGCCAGCAGCTTGGGAAGCGGGAGCTACGAGCAGTACTTC. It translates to CASSLGSGSYEQYF.

The CDR3 bases are TGTGCCAGCAGCGTAGAGGGACAGGGTGTTACTGAAGCTTTCTTT. Translation gives CASSVEGQGVTEAFF. V gene TRBV9 combines with J gene TRBJ1-1, with 9 bases lining up with TRBD1. The ends lost 0 bases at V and 5 bases at J; junction bases unmatched: 5. Germline V CDR1 and CDR2: SGDLS, YYNGEE. CDR3 length: 15 residues.

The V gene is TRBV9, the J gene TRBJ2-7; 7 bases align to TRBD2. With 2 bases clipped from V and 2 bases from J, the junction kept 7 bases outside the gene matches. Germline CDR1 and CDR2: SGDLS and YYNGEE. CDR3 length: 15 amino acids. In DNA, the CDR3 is TGTGCCAGCAGCGTTGGGCCGGGACTACCCTACGAGCAGTACTTC. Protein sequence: CASSVGPGLPYEQYF. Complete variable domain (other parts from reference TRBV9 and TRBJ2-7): DSGVTQTPKHLITATGQRVTLRCSPRSGDLSVYWYQQSLDQGLQFLIQYYNGEERAKGNILERFSAQQFPDLHSELNLSSLELGDSALYFCASSVGPGLPYEQYFGPGTRLTVT.

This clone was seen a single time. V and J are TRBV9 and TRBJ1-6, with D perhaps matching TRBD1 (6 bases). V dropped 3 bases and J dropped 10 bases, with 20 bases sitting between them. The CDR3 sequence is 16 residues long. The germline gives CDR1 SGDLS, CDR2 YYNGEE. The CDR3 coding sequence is TGTGCCAGCAGCGACGGACAGCACACGAAGGGGTCACCCCTCCACTTT. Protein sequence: CASSDGQHTKGSPLHF.

The CDR3 is CASRPGLAGVEQYF. The CDR3 nucleotides are TGTGCCAGCCGACCAGGACTAGCGGGAGTGGAGCAGTACTTC. This chain joins TRBV28 and TRBJ2-7; TRBD2 agrees at 13 bases. Germline V CDR1 and CDR2: MDHEN, SYDVKM. The V gene end was trimmed by 8 bases and the J gene end by 7 bases; junction bases not matched to a gene: 8. CDR3 length: 14 amino acids.

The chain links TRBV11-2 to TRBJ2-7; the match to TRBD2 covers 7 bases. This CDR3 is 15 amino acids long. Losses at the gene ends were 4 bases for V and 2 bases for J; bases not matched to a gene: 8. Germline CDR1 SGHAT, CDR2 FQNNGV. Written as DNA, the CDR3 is TGTGCCAGCAGCTCGGGGCGGGAGAGGGCCTACGAGCAGTACTTC. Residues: CASSSGRERAYEQYF. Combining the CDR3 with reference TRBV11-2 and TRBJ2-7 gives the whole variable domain EAGVAQSPRYKIIEKRQSVAFWCNPISGHATLYWYQQILGQGPKLLIQFQNNGVVDDSQLPKDRFSAERLKGVDSTLKIQPAKLEDSAVYLCASSSGRERAYEQYFGPGTRLTVT.

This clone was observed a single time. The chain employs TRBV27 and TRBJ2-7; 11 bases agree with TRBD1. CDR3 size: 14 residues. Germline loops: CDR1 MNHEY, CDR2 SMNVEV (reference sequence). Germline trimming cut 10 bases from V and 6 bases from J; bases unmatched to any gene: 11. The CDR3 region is CATAGTGGSGEQYF. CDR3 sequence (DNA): TGTGCCACTGCCGGGACAGGGGGTTCAGGCGAGCAGTACTTC.

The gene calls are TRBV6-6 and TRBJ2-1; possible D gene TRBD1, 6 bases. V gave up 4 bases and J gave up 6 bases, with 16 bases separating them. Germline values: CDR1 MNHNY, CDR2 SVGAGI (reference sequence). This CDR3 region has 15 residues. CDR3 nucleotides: TGTGCCAGCAGTTCGTTCAGTGGGGGCAGCAATGAGCAGTTCTTC. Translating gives CASSSFSGGSNEQFF.

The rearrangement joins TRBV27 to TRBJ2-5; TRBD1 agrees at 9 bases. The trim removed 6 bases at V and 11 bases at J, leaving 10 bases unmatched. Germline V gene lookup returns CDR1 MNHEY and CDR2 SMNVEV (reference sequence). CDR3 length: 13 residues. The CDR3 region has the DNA TGTGCCAGCAGCCCGGGACAGGGTCCTGAGCAGTACTTC. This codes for CASSPGQGPEQYF.

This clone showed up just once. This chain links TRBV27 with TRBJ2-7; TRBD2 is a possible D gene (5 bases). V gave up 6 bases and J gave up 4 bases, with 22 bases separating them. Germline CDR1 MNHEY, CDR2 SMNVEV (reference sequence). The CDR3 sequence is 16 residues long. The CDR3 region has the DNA TGTGCCAGCAGAGCCCTTGGTGGCGGAGGAAAGTACGAGCAGTACTTC. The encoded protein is CASRALGGGGKYEQYF.

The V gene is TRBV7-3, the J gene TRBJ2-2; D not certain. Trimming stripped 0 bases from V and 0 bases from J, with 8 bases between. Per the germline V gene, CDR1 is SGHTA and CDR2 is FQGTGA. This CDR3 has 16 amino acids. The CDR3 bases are TGTGCCAGCAGCTTAACTGTCCAGGCGAACACCGGGGAGCTGTTTTTT. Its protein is CASSLTVQANTGELFF. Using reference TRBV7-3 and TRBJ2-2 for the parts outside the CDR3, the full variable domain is GAGVSQTPSNKVTEKGKYVELRCDPISGHTALYWYRQSLGQGPEFLIYFQGTGAADDSGLPNDRFFAVRPEGSVSTLKIQRTERGDSAVYLCASSLTVQANTGELFFGEGSRLTVL.